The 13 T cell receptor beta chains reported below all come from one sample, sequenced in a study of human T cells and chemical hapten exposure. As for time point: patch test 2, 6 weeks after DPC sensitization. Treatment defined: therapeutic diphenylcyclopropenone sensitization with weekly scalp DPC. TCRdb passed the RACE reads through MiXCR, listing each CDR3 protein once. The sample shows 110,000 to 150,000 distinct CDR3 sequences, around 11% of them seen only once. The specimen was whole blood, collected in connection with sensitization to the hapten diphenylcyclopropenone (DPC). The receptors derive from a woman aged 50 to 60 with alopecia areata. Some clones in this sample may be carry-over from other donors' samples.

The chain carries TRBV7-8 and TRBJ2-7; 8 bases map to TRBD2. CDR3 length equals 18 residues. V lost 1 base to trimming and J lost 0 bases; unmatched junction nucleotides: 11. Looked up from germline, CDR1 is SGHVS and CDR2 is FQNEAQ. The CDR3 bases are TGTGCCAGCAGCTTAGGTAGCGGGACACCTCCGATCTCCTACGAGCAGTACTTC. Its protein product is CASSLGSGTPPISYEQYF. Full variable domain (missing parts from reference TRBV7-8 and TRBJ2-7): GAGVSQSPRYKVAKRGQDVALRCDPISGHVSLFWYQQALGQGPEFLTYFQNEAQLDKSGLPSDRFFAERPEGSVSTLKIQRTQQEDSAVYLCASSLGSGTPPISYEQYFGPGTRLTVT.

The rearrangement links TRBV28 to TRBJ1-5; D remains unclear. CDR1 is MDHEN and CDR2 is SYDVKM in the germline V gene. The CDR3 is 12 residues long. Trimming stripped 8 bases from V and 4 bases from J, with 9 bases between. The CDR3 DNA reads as TGTGCCAGCCTCCGGGGAAATCAGCCCCAGCATTTT. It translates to CASLRGNQPQHF.

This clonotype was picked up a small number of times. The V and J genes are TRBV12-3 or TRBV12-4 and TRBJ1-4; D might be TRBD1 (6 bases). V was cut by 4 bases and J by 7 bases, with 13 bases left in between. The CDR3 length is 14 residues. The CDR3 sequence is CASSSQGLSEKLFF. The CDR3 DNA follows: TGTGCCAGCAGTTCACAGGGTTTGAGTGAAAAACTGTTTTTT.

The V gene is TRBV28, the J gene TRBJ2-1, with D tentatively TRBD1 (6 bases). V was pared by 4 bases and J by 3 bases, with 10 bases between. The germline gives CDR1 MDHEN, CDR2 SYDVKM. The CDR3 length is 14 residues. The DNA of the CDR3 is TGTGCCAGCAGTTCAGGGACACTCTACAATGAGCAGTTCTTC. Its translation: CASSSGTLYNEQFF.

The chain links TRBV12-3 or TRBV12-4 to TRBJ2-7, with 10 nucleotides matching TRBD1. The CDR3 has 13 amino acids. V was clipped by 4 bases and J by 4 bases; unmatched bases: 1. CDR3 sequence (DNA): TGTGCCAGCAGTTGGGACAGGGGTTACGAGCAGTACTTC. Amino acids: CASSWDRGYEQYF.

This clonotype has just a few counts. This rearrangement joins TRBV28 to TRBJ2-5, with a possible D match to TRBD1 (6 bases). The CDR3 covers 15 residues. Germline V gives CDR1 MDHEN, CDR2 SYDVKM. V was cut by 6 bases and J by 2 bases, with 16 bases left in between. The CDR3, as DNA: TGTGCCAGCAGCGGTTCAGGGACATTTCAAGAGACCCAGTACTTC. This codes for CASSGSGTFQETQYF.

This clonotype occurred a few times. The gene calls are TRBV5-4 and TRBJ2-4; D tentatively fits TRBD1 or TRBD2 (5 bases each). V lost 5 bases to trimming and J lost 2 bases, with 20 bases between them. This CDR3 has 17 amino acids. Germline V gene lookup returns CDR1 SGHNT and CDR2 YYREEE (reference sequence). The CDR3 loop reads CASSHPGTPTTKNIQYF. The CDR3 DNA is TGTGCCAGCAGTCACCCCGGGACCCCGACGACCAAAAACATTCAGTACTTC.

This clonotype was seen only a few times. The CDR3, as DNA: TGTGCCAGCAGTTTAGCCATGGATGGCTACACCTTC. Amino acids: CASSLAMDGYTF. The V and J genes are TRBV12-3 or TRBV12-4 and TRBJ1-2, with D unresolved. Trimming pared 0 bases from V and 6 bases from J, leaving 5 bases between. This CDR3 spans 12 amino acids.

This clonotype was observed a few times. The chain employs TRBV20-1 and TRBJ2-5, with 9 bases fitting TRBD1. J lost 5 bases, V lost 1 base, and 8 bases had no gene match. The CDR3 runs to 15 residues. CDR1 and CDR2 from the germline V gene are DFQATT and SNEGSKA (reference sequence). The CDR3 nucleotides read TGCAGTGCTAGAGCACCACAGGGGGCACGGGAGACCCAGTACTTC. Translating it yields CSARAPQGARETQYF.

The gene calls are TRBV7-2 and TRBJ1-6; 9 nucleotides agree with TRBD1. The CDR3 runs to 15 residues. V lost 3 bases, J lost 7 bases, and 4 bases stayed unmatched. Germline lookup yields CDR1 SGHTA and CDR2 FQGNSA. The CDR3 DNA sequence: TGTGCCAGCAGCTTTTCGGGACAGGGCAATTCACCCCTCCACTTT. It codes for CASSFSGQGNSPLHF.

This CDR3 is CASSWGGHPNQPQHF. The CDR3 region has the DNA TGTGCCAGCAGCTGGGGGGGACACCCCAATCAGCCCCAGCATTTT. V usage is TRBV9 and J usage is TRBJ1-5, with TRBD1 as a possible D gene (6 bases). Germline loops: CDR1 SGDLS, CDR2 YYNGEE. V shed 4 bases and J shed 3 bases, with 14 bases lying between them. This CDR3 contains 15 residues.

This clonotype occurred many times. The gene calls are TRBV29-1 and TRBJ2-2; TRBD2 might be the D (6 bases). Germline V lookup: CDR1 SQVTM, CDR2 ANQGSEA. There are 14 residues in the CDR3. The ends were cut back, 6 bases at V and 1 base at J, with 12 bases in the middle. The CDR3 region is CSVTGSGNTGELFF. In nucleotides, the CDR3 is TGCAGCGTGACCGGGAGTGGGAACACCGGGGAGCTGTTTTTT.

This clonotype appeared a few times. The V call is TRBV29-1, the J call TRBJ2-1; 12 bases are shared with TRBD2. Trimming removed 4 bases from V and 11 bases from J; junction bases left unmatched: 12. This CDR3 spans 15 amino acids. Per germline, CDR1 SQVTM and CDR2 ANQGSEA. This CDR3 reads CSVGARLAGEGKQFF. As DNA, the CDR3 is TGCAGCGTTGGGGCCCGACTAGCGGGAGAGGGGAAGCAGTTCTTC.